This is a list of T cell receptor beta chains from one sample in a study of shared clonotypes between healthy human individuals. Profiling relied on immunoSEQ multiplex PCR, and the TCRdb table lists in-frame clones only, not all of them. In the table there are more than 2 million clones, around 95% of which are singletons. The sequenced sample consisted of naive CD4+ T cells sorted from blood. The source is a man aged 18 to 30 in good health. CDR3s include the opening cysteine and the closing phenylalanine or tryptophan. The D gene is left open where the match is weak. Size tells how often a clone was seen (once, few, many) or the class of an expanded clone, and some rows leave it out.

j_call v_call d_call clone_size cdr3_aa cdr3_nt
TRBJ2-7 TRBV6-6 TRBD2 once CASSHRLAGGHDEQYF TGTGCCAGCAGCCACCGGCTAGCGGGGGGGCACGACGAGCAGTACTTC
TRBJ2-3 TRBV10-3 NA NA CAISERSEATDTQYF TGTGCCATCAGTGAAAGGAGCGAGGCCACAGATACGCAGTATTTT
TRBJ1-2 TRBV5-4 TRBD1 NA CASSLGGQITMGYTF TGTGCCAGCAGCTTGGGGGGACAGATCACTATGGGCTACACCTTC
TRBJ1-3 TRBV2 NA NA CASNESPSGNTIYF TGTGCCAGCAACGAATCTCCCTCTGGAAACACCATATATTTT
TRBJ2-2 TRBV11-2 TRBD2 NA CASSELAATGELFF TGTGCCAGCAGCGAACTAGCGGCTACCGGGGAGCTGTTTTTT
TRBJ2-7 TRBV19 TRBD1 NA CASSRQGLTYEQYF TGTGCCAGTAGTAGACAGGGTCTTACCTACGAGCAGTACTTC
TRBJ2-1 TRBV28 NA NA CASTTPDHNEQFF TGTGCCAGCACTACCCCCGACCACAATGAGCAGTTCTTC
TRBJ1-4 TRBV21-1 NA NA CASSRVRNEKLFF TGTGCCAGCAGCCGGGTCCGTAATGAAAAACTGTTTTTT
TRBJ2-7 TRBV28 TRBD1 NA CASSLQGTGNYEQYF TGTGCCAGCAGTTTACAGGGGACAGGCAACTACGAGCAGTACTTC
TRBJ2-3 TRBV7-6 TRBD2 once CASSSLAGGSDTQYF TGTGCCAGCAGCTCTCTAGCGGGGGGATCAGATACGCAGTATTTT
TRBJ1-4 TRBV6-6 NA NA CASSYSLNEKLFF TGTGCCAGCAGTTACTCCTTAAATGAAAAACTGTTTTTT
TRBJ2-1 TRBV10-3 TRBD2 NA CAIGRADNEQFF TGTGCCATCGGGAGGGCCGATAATGAGCAGTTCTTC
TRBJ1-5 TRBV2 TRBD1 NA CASSETGQGGYQPQHF TGTGCCAGCAGTGAAACGGGACAGGGAGGTTATCAGCCCCAGCATTTT
TRBJ2-3 TRBV5-1 TRBD2 NA CASSFGLAGGPNTDTQYF TGCGCCAGCAGCTTCGGACTAGCGGGGGGCCCGAACACAGATACGCAGTATTTT
TRBJ1-2 TRBV7-9 NA NA CASSFAGNYGYTF TGTGCCAGCAGCTTTGCGGGGAACTATGGCTACACCTTC
TRBJ1-5 TRBV19 NA NA CASSIDRGNQPQHF TGTGCCAGTAGTATAGATCGTGGCAATCAGCCCCAGCATTTT
TRBJ1-5 TRBV2 NA NA CASSDDRNQPQHF TGTGCCAGCAGTGATGATCGCAATCAGCCCCAGCATTTT
TRBJ2-5 TRBV9 TRBD2 NA CASSVAASGGRGQETQYF TGTGCCAGCAGCGTAGCCGCTAGCGGGGGACGAGGGCAAGAGACCCAGTACTTC
TRBJ1-2 TRBV5-1 NA NA CASSLVGTLNYGYTF TGCGCCAGCAGCTTGGTGGGGACACTAAACTATGGCTACACCTTC
TRBJ2-1 TRBV25-1 NA NA CASSDPRGYNEQFF TGTGCCAGCAGTGACCCCCGGGGCTACAATGAGCAGTTCTTC
TRBJ2-5 TRBV5-1 TRBD2 few CASFEAGGLETQYF TGCGCCAGCTTCGAAGCGGGAGGGCTAGAGACCCAGTACTTC
TRBJ2-4 TRBV29-1 TRBD1 NA CSVVLTGAKNIQYF TGCAGCGTGGTCCTGACAGGGGCCAAAAACATTCAGTACTTC
TRBJ1-4 TRBV10-3 NA NA CAISESWYEKLFF TGTGCCATCAGTGAGTCGTGGTACGAAAAACTGTTTTTT
TRBJ2-2 TRBV6-5 NA NA CASSHPRAEGVELFF TGTGCCAGCAGTCACCCCCGGGCCGAAGGCGTGGAGCTGTTTTTT
TRBJ2-7 TRBV6-5 TRBD1 NA CASSFRDRGLYEQYF TGTGCCAGCAGTTTTAGGGACAGGGGGCTTTACGAGCAGTACTTC
TRBJ1-2 TRBV21-1 NA NA CASSILGTGVYYGYTF TGTGCCAGCAGCATATTAGGGACAGGGGTTTACTATGGCTACACCTTC
TRBJ2-7 TRBV10-3 NA NA CAISDDYEQYF TGTGCCATCAGCGACGACTACGAGCAGTACTTC
TRBJ2-7 TRBV10-3 NA NA CASRDGLTYEQYF TGTGCCAGCCGCGACGGGCTAACCTACGAGCAGTACTTC
TRBJ1-4 TRBV10-3 NA NA CAISKTGNEKLFF TGTGCCATCAGTAAAACAGGGAATGAAAAACTGTTTTTT
TRBJ2-1 TRBV7-2 TRBD1 NA CASSTGQGWNEQFF TGTGCCAGCAGCACAGGACAGGGGTGGAATGAGCAGTTCTTC
TRBJ1-2 TRBV5-6 NA NA CATTEGVNYGYTF TGTGCCACTACGGAGGGCGTTAACTATGGCTACACCTTC
TRBJ1-1 TRBV30 NA NA CAWSSDYNTEAFF TGTGCCTGGAGTTCGGATTATAACACTGAAGCTTTCTTT
TRBJ1-6 TRBV19 TRBD1 NA CASSMDRVNSPLHF TGTGCCAGTAGTATGGACAGGGTGAATTCACCCCTCCACTTT
TRBJ2-1 TRBV5-4 TRBD1 once CASSIRGYNEQFF TGTGCCAGCAGCATCAGGGGGTATAATGAGCAGTTCTTC